The 28 T cell receptor beta chains reported below all come from one sample, sequenced in a study of shared clonotypes between healthy human individuals. Sequencing was performed with immunoSEQ multiplex PCR; in TCRdb, only in-frame clones are kept and a portion is missing. The sample carries approximately 530,000 clones, 90% to 97% recorded once. Sequencing was carried out using naive CD4+ T cells sorted from blood. Subset here: CD45RA+ positively selected. The receptors here all came from a woman younger than 45 in good health.

The V call is TRBV11-2, the J call TRBJ1-1, with a weak D call TRBD1 (6 bases). Trimming took 5 bases from V and 1 from J, leaving 14 bases between them. Germline CDR1 SGHAT, CDR2 FQNNGV. The CDR3 length is 15 residues. Here the CDR3 reads CASSNFRGRNTEAFF. CDR3 coding DNA: TGTGCCAGCAGCAACTTTCGGGGGCGGAACACTGAAGCTTTCTTT.

The chain recombines TRBV4-1 with TRBJ2-3; 9 positions agree with TRBD2. The CDR3 has 15 residues. Germline CDR1 and CDR2: MGHRA and YSYEKL. V was pared by 6 bases and J by 2 bases, with 6 bases of the junction left unmatched. CDR3 in amino acids: CASSQTSGYTDTQYF. For the CDR3, the DNA is TGCGCCAGCAGTCAGACTAGCGGATACACAGATACGCAGTATTTT.

The chain is built from TRBV28 and TRBJ2-1, with D unresolved. V lost 3 bases and J lost 6, with 12 bases in between. Germline-derived CDR1 and CDR2 are MDHEN and SYDVKM. The CDR3 is 14 amino acids. CDR3 sequence: CASSLKLLSNEQFF. The CDR3 DNA reads TGTGCCAGCAGTTTGAAGCTGCTGTCCAATGAGCAGTTCTTC.

V usage is TRBV5-6 and J usage is TRBJ2-1; D is uncertain. CDR3 length: 13 residues. Trimming removed 3 bases from V and 3 bases from J, with 7 bases in between. CDR1 and CDR2 (germline): SGHDT, YYEEEE. The CDR3 loop is CASSWRHYNEQFF. The CDR3 region has the DNA TGTGCCAGCAGCTGGAGACACTACAATGAGCAGTTCTTC.

This clone was picked up one time. The chain carries TRBV30 and TRBJ2-1; maybe TRBD1 (5 bases). The V gene's germline CDR1 is GTSNPN and CDR2 SVGIG (reference sequence). With 5 bases removed from V and 9 bases from J, the gap between germline ends came to 14 bases. The CDR3 has 12 amino acids. The CDR3 protein is CAWGRIRGEQFF. The DNA of the CDR3 is TGTGCCTGGGGGCGGATAAGGGGTGAGCAGTTCTTC.

The J gene is TRBJ2-7, the V gene TRBV5-1; TRBD2 agrees at 7 bases. Germline V gives CDR1 SGHRS, CDR2 YFSETQ. V lost 3 bases and J lost 6; bases outside the gene matches: 6. The CDR3 sequence is 13 residues long. CDR3 loop: CASSSAGTTEQYF. The CDR3 nucleotides are TGCGCCAGCAGCTCCGCCGGGACTACCGAGCAGTACTTC.

This chain joins TRBV11-2 and TRBJ2-2; 8 nucleotides line up with TRBD2. CDR1 SGHAT and CDR2 FQNNGV come from the germline V gene. Unmatched junction bases numbered 4, after V lost 3 bases and J lost 7 bases. This CDR3 region has 14 residues. In nucleotides, the CDR3 is TGTGCCAGCAGCTTTAGCGGGACTAACGGGGAGCTGTTTTTT. Encoded protein: CASSFSGTNGELFF.

This chain uses TRBV9 with TRBJ2-5; 12 nucleotides match TRBD2. CDR3 length: 15 residues. Germline V gene sequence: CDR1 SGDLS, CDR2 YYNGEE. V shed 3 bases and J 2 bases; nucleotides not matched to a gene: 2. The CDR3 reads CASSAGLAGQETQYF. DNA of the CDR3: TGTGCCAGCAGCGCAGGACTAGCGGGGCAAGAGACCCAGTACTTC.

The chain links TRBV4-1 to TRBJ1-5; maybe TRBD1 (5 bases). Trimming took off 3 bases at V and 6 bases at J, with 12 bases between the two ends. CDR3 length: 14 amino acids. Germline-derived CDR1 and CDR2 are MGHRA and YSYEKL. The CDR3 is CASSQGLSRQPQHF. CDR3 sequence (DNA): TGCGCCAGCAGCCAGGGACTTTCGCGTCAGCCCCAGCATTTT.

The chain employs TRBV28 and TRBJ1-1; D is undetermined. This CDR3 is 15 amino acids long. The germline V gene has CDR1 MDHEN and CDR2 SYDVKM. V gave up 2 bases and J gave up 3 bases, with 13 bases separating them. CDR3 residues: CASSLHTVSYTEAFF. In DNA, the CDR3 is TGTGCCAGCAGTTTACACACCGTCTCCTACACTGAAGCTTTCTTT.

The J gene is TRBJ1-5, the V gene TRBV15; D remains unclear. Trimming pared 1 base from V and 4 bases from J, leaving 17 bases between. The germline CDR1 and CDR2 sequences are LNHNV and YYDKDF (reference sequence). The CDR3 totals 17 residues. CDR3 in DNA: TGTGCCACCAGCAGAGTCAGGTCTGGGTCCGGTAATCAGCCCCAGCATTTT. Amino acids: CATSRVRSGSGNQPQHF.

DNA of the CDR3: TGTGCCAGCAGCTCCTTGGACACTAACTCCTACGAGCAGTACTTC. Translating gives CASSSLDTNSYEQYF. The chain couples TRBV7-9 to TRBJ2-7, with a possible D match to TRBD1 (5 bases). Trimming removed 4 bases at V and 0 bases at J, with 13 bases between. CDR1 is SEHNR and CDR2 is FQNEAQ in the germline V gene (reference sequence). The CDR3 is 15 amino acids.

J is TRBJ2-7 and V is TRBV11-3; D gene uncertain. The CDR3 runs 14 residues. V was cut by 6 bases and J by 1 base, with 13 bases left in between. The germline CDR1 and CDR2 sequences are SGHNT and YENEEA. In nucleotides, the CDR3 is TGTGCCAGCAGGCCTGACCCCTCGTCCTACGAGCAGTACTTC. Translating it yields CASRPDPSSYEQYF.

This sequence joins TRBV6-5 and TRBJ2-2, with 8 bases lining up with TRBD1. The CDR3 runs to 15 residues. The germline V gene encodes CDR1 MNHEY and CDR2 SVGAGI. Unmatched junction bases numbered 0, after V lost 2 bases and J lost 1 base. Here the CDR3 reads CASSYGQGNTGELFF. CDR3 nucleotide sequence: TGTGCCAGCAGTTACGGACAGGGGAACACCGGGGAGCTGTTTTTT.

The chain links TRBV5-5 to TRBJ2-7; D not certain. In germline, CDR1 is SGHKS, CDR2 YYEKEE (reference sequence). There are 16 residues in the CDR3. V was pared by 4 bases and J by 0 bases, with 17 bases between. Written as DNA, the CDR3 is TGTGCCAGCAGCCGCTCCTACTACCCCAGCTCCTACGAGCAGTACTTC. It codes for CASSRSYYPSSYEQYF.

This chain joins TRBV19 and TRBJ1-1, with D maybe TRBD1 (5 bases). V lost 5 bases and J 1 base, leaving 14 bases between the germline ends. The CDR3 contains 15 residues. The germline V gene encodes CDR1 LNHDA and CDR2 SQIVND (reference sequence). CDR3 amino acids: CASSPLSQANTEAFF. The CDR3 DNA is TGTGCCAGTAGTCCCCTCTCACAGGCGAACACTGAAGCTTTCTTT.

The rearrangement links TRBV4-1 to TRBJ2-4; no clear D. Germline loops: CDR1 MGHRA, CDR2 YSYEKL. The CDR3 contains 20 residues. The V and J ends lost 1 base and 0 bases respectively, with 22 bases between them. CDR3 in DNA: TGCGCCAGCAGCCAAGTTTTGGGTGCTAGAGGTACACTAGCCAAAAACATTCAGTACTTC. Protein sequence: CASSQVLGARGTLAKNIQYF.

The CDR3 reads CASSLALASYEQYF. The CDR3 nucleotides read TGTGCCAGCAGCTTAGCGCTAGCGAGCTACGAGCAGTACTTC. This sequence joins TRBV11-2 and TRBJ2-7, with a possible D match to TRBD2 (6 bases). Deletions cut 1 base from V and 3 bases from J, with 10 bases between. Germline assignment: CDR1 SGHAT and CDR2 FQNNGV. The length of the CDR3 is 14 residues. The whole variable domain, remainder taken from reference TRBV11-2 and TRBJ2-7, is EAGVAQSPRYKIIEKRQSVAFWCNPISGHATLYWYQQILGQGPKLLIQFQNNGVVDDSQLPKDRFSAERLKGVDSTLKIQPAKLEDSAVYLCASSLALASYEQYFGPGTRLTVT.

The chain carries TRBV6-4 and TRBJ2-2; D gene ambiguous. The CDR3 is 12 residues long. CDR1 and CDR2 (germline): MRHNA, SNTAGT. V was cut by 6 bases and J by 7 bases, with 9 bases left in between. The CDR3 loop is CASRARNGELFF. In nucleotides, the CDR3 is TGTGCCAGCAGGGCAAGGAACGGGGAGCTGTTTTTT.

V and J are TRBV5-5 and TRBJ2-7, with D hard to call. In germline, CDR1 is SGHKS, CDR2 YYEKEE (reference sequence). The CDR3 consists of 14 residues. The germline V and J ends were trimmed by 1 base and 0 bases, with 8 bases remaining between them. Written as DNA, the CDR3 is TGTGCCAGCAGCTTGTTTCGCGACTCCTACGAGCAGTACTTC. As protein: CASSLFRDSYEQYF.

The chain couples TRBV6-5 to TRBJ2-7, with 7 bases fitting TRBD2. The CDR3 is 15 residues long. Per the germline V gene, CDR1 is MNHEY and CDR2 is SVGAGI. After removal of 4 bases from V and 0 bases from J, the junction contained 6 bases not matched to a gene. The chain's CDR3 is CASSFGGSISYEQYF. The CDR3 nucleotides are TGTGCCAGCAGTTTTGGCGGGAGTATCTCCTACGAGCAGTACTTC.

In this sample, this clone turned up once. The chain couples TRBV5-1 to TRBJ1-1; D is ambiguous. Germline CDR1 SGHRS, CDR2 YFSETQ. The CDR3 contains 14 residues. V was cut by 0 bases and J by 3 bases, with 9 bases left in between. CDR3 residues: CASSLVEMDTEAFF. CDR3 DNA: TGCGCCAGCAGCTTGGTTGAGATGGACACTGAAGCTTTCTTT.

CDR3 nucleotides: TGTGCCAGCAGTGAACTGGGAGACGGGGATGAGCAGTTCTTC. Its protein is CASSELGDGDEQFF. This chain joins TRBV6-1 and TRBJ2-1; weak D call: TRBD2 (5 bases). Germline lookup yields CDR1 MNHNS and CDR2 SASEGT. The CDR3 consists of 14 residues. V dropped 2 bases and J dropped 8 bases, with 13 bases sitting between them.

This rearrangement joins TRBV7-3 to TRBJ2-3, with TRBD2 identical over 9 bases. CDR1 and CDR2 (germline): SGHTA, FQGTGA. The CDR3 covers 16 residues. With V trimmed by 3 bases and J by 1 base, 5 bases remained unmatched. The CDR3 DNA follows: TGTGCCAGCAGCTTGTTAGCGGGAGTCGGCACAGATACGCAGTATTTT. It encodes CASSLLAGVGTDTQYF.

This chain joins TRBV4-1 and TRBJ1-5; D uncertain. Trimming stripped 0 bases from V and 11 bases from J, with 14 bases between. Germline CDR1 is MGHRA and CDR2 is YSYEKL. The CDR3 contains 14 residues. Here the CDR3 reads CASSQDRPASAQHF. The CDR3 DNA sequence: TGCGCCAGCAGCCAAGATCGGCCAGCCTCAGCCCAGCATTTT.

V gene TRBV2 combines with J gene TRBJ2-7; no clear D gene. The germline V gene encodes CDR1 SNHLY and CDR2 FYNNEI. The CDR3 runs 14 residues. Trimming left V 4 bases short and J 2 bases short, with 12 bases between. CDR3 protein: CASSGSGQTYEQYF. The CDR3 nucleotides read TGTGCCAGCAGTGGCTCGGGTCAGACCTACGAGCAGTACTTC.

As to this clone: The sample carries other DNA sequences with the same CDR3. J is TRBJ1-1 and V is TRBV27; 8 nucleotides match TRBD1. Germline CDR1 reads MNHEY; CDR2 reads SMNVEV (reference sequence). The V segment lost 2 bases and the J segment 1 base; nucleotides outside the gene matches: 0. The CDR3 length is 14 residues. The CDR3, as DNA: TGTGCCAGCAGTTTACAGGGGGCGAACACTGAAGCTTTCTTT. Protein sequence: CASSLQGANTEAFF.

This chain links TRBV5-1 with TRBJ1-2; 8 bases agree with TRBD1. The CDR3 runs 14 residues. V shed 4 bases and J 8 bases; nucleotides not matched to a gene: 10. Germline CDR1 and CDR2: SGHRS and YFSETQ. The CDR3 is CASSQTDDRGGYTF. The CDR3 region has the DNA TGCGCCAGCAGCCAGACAGACGACAGGGGAGGCTACACCTTC.